These 10 T cell receptor beta chains were sequenced from one sample in a study of cytomegalovirus exposure and HLA in healthy donors. Generated by immunoSEQ multiplex PCR, the TCRdb table keeps only in-frame clones and is missing some. Of fewer than 300,000 clones listed, roughly 90% are singletons. The sequencing sample was made of PBMCs. The receptors originated from a woman between 18 and 29 years old in good health and CMV-seronegative.

The chain is built from TRBV15 and TRBJ1-2; a weak D match, TRBD1 (5 bases). V was shortened by 6 bases and J by 2 bases, with 7 bases between the two germline ends. This CDR3 has 12 residues. CDR1 and CDR2 from the germline V gene are LNHNV and YYDKDF (reference sequence). The CDR3 nucleotides read TGTGCCACCAGTCCAGGGAACTATGGCTACACCTTC. Its translation is CATSPGNYGYTF.

The V call is TRBV27, the J call TRBJ1-4, with 10 bases that match TRBD1. The CDR3 is made up of 14 amino acids. Germline CDR1 MNHEY, CDR2 SMNVEV (reference sequence). The V segment lost 4 bases and the J segment 8 bases; nucleotides outside the gene matches: 4. CDR3 nucleotide sequence: TGTGCCAGCAGTTCGGACAGGGGGTTAGAAAAACTGTTTTTT. Amino acid sequence: CASSSDRGLEKLFF.

The genes are TRBV6-9 and TRBJ2-1; 8 bases match TRBD2. Germline V gene lookup returns CDR1 MNHGY and CDR2 SVAAGI. J was trimmed by 6 bases and V by 8 bases; bases with no gene match: 12. This CDR3 has 15 amino acids. CDR3 sequence (DNA): TGTGCCAGCGGCACCATGAAGCGGGAGAGCAATGAGCAGTTCTTC. This gives the protein CASGTMKRESNEQFF.

The chain has TRBV5-6 and TRBJ1-3, with D possibly matching TRBD1 (5 bases). V lost 6 bases and J lost 3, with 19 bases in between. The germline V gene encodes CDR1 SGHDT and CDR2 YYEEEE. The CDR3 extends over 16 amino acids. The CDR3 DNA follows: TGTGCCAGCAACTCGGTCACGAGACAGCATGGAAACACCATATATTTT. It is translated as CASNSVTRQHGNTIYF.

CDR3 DNA: TGTGCCAGTAGTATATTGGGAGGGCTAGCGGGATTTGACGAGCAGTACTTC. This gives the protein CASSILGGLAGFDEQYF. V usage is TRBV19 and J usage is TRBJ2-7; TRBD2 agrees at 9 bases. V trimming: 2 bases; J trimming: 5 bases; junction bases outside the gene matches: 13. Germline loops: CDR1 LNHDA, CDR2 SQIVND (reference sequence). The CDR3 has 17 residues.

The J gene is TRBJ1-5, the V gene TRBV11-2; 7 positions match TRBD1. V shed 3 bases, J shed 2 bases, and the junction held 4 bases outside the gene matches. Per the germline V gene, CDR1 is SGHAT and CDR2 is FQNNGV. The CDR3 extends over 15 amino acids. CDR3 protein: CASSLGDRGNQPQHF. CDR3 DNA: TGTGCCAGCAGCTTGGGAGACAGGGGCAATCAGCCCCAGCATTTT. Filled out from reference TRBV11-2 and TRBJ1-5, the complete variable domain reads EAGVAQSPRYKIIEKRQSVAFWCNPISGHATLYWYQQILGQGPKLLIQFQNNGVVDDSQLPKDRFSAERLKGVDSTLKIQPAKLEDSAVYLCASSLGDRGNQPQHFGDGTRLSIL.

The rearrangement links TRBV25-1 to TRBJ1-2; no clear D gene. The ends were cut back, 3 bases at V and 5 bases at J, with 22 bases in the middle. This CDR3 has 17 residues. CDR1 and CDR2 (germline): MGHDK, SYGVNS. The CDR3 reads CASSDEVVGTDLYGYTF. The CDR3 nucleotides read TGTGCCAGCAGTGATGAAGTGGTTGGTACCGACTTGTATGGCTACACCTTC.

The rearrangement links TRBV6-6 to TRBJ1-4; D is possibly TRBD1 (6 bases). Germline V gene data show CDR1 as MNHNY and CDR2 as SVGAGI (reference sequence). The germline V and J ends were trimmed by 7 bases and 8 bases, with 14 bases remaining between them. The CDR3 totals 13 residues. CDR3 in DNA: TGTGCCAGCAACTTACAGGGTGGGGAAAAACTGTTTTTT. This sequence encodes CASNLQGGEKLFF.

V usage is TRBV6-5 and J usage is TRBJ1-1, with D perhaps TRBD1 (6 bases). V dropped 7 bases and J dropped 0 bases, with 15 bases sitting between them. CDR1 is MNHEY and CDR2 is SVGAGI in the germline V gene. This CDR3 has 15 residues. CDR3 loop: CASTHGGALNTEAFF. CDR3 in DNA: TGTGCCAGCACCCACGGGGGGGCTCTGAACACTGAAGCTTTCTTT.

This clone has just a few counts. The chain employs TRBV23-1 and TRBJ1-5; no clear D. TRBV23-1 is annotated as an ORF whose role is uncertain. The V and J ends lost 9 bases and 5 bases respectively, with 11 bases between them. The CDR3 runs to 12 residues. The CDR3 loop reads CASSGNDQPQHF. DNA of the CDR3: TGCGCCAGTTCAGGAAACGATCAGCCCCAGCATTTT.